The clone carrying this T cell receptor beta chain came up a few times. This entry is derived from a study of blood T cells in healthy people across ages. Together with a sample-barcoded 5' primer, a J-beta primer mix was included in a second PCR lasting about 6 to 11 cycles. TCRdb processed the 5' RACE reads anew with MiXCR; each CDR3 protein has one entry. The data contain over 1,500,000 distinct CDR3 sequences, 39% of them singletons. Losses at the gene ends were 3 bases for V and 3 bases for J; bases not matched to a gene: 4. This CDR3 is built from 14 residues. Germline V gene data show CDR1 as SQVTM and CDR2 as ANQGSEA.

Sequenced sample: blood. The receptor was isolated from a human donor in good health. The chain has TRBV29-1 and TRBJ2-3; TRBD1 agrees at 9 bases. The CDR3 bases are TGCAGCGTTGACGGGACAGGGTCGACAGATACGCAGTATTTT. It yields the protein CSVDGTGSTDTQYF.